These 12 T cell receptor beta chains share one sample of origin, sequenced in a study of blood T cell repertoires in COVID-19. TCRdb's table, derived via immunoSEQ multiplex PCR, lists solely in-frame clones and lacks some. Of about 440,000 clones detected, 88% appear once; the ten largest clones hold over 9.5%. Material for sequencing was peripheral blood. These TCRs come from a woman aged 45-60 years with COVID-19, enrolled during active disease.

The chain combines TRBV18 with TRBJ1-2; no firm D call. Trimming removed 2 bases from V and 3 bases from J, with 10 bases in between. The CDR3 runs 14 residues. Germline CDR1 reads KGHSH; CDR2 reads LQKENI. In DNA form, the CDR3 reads TGTGCCAGCTCACCAGCCGGGGATCACTATGGCTACACCTTC. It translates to CASSPAGDHYGYTF.

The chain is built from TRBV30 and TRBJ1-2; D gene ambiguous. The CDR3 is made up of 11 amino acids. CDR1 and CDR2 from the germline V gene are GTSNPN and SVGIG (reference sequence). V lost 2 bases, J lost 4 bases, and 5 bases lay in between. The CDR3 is CAWSLGYGYTF. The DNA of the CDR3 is TGTGCCTGGAGTCTCGGCTATGGCTACACCTTC.

The CDR3 sequence: CASSHSPGGGYGYTF. The CDR3 bases are TGTGCCAGCAGCCACTCGCCAGGGGGTGGCTATGGCTACACCTTC. The V call is TRBV3-1 (or the pseudogene TRBV3-2), the J call TRBJ1-2; 7 positions agree with TRBD1. Germline assignment: CDR1 LGHDT and CDR2 YNNKEL (reference sequence). The CDR3 consists of 15 residues. Trimming at V came to 3 bases and at J to 4 bases, leaving 8 bases not matched to a gene.

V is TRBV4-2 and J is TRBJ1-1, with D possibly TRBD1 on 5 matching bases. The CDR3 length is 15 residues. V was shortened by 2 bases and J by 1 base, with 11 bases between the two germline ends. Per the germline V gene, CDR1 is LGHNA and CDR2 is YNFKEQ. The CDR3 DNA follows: TGTGCCAGCAGCCAAAGTTCCAGGGAGAACACTGAAGCTTTCTTT. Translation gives CASSQSSRENTEAFF.

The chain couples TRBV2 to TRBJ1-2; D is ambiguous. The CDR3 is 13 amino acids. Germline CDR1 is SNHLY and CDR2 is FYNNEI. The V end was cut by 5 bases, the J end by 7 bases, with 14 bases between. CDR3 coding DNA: TGTGCCAGCAGTTCCGGGATTGAGCCTGGCTACACCTTC. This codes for CASSSGIEPGYTF.

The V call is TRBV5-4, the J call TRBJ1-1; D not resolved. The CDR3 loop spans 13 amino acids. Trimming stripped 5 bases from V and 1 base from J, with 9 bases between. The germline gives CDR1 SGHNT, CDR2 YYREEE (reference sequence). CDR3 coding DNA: TGTGCCAGCAGACTGGGAGGGAACACTGAAGCTTTCTTT. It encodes CASRLGGNTEAFF.

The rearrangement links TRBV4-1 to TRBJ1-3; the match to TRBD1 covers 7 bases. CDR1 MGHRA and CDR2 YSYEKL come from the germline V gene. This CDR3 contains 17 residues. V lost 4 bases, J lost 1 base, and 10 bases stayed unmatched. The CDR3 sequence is CASSREGGRGSGNTIYF. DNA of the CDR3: TGCGCCAGCAGCCGAGAGGGGGGCAGGGGGTCTGGAAACACCATATATTTT.

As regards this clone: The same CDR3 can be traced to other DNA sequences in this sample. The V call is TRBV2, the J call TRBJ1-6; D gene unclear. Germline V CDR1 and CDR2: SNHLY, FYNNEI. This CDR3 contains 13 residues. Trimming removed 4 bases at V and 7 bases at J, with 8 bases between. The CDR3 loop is CASSVGGNSPLHF. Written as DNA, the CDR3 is TGTGCCAGCAGTGTGGGAGGAAATTCACCCCTCCACTTT. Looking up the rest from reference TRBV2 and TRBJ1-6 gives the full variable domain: EPEVTQTPSHQVTQMGQEVILRCVPISNHLYFYWYRQILGQKVEFLVSFYNNEISEKSEIFDDQFSVERPDGSNFTLKIRSTKLEDSAMYFCASSVGGNSPLHFGNGTRLTVT.

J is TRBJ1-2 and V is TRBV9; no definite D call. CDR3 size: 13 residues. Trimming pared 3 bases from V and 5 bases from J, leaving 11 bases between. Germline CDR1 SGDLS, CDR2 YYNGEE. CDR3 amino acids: CASSALDMYGYTF. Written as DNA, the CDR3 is TGTGCCAGCAGCGCGTTAGACATGTATGGCTACACCTTC.

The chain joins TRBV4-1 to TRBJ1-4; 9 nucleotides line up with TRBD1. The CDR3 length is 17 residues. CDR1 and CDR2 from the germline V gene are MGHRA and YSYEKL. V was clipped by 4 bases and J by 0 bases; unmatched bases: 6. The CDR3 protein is CASSPSGTGTTNEKLFF. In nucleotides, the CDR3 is TGCGCCAGCAGCCCGTCCGGGACAGGGACAACTAATGAAAAACTGTTTTTT.

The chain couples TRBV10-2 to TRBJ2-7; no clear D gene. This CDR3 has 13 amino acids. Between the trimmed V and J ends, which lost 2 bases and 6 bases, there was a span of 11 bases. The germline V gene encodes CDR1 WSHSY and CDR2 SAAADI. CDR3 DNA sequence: TGCGCCAGCAGTGAGACCAGGTTAGGCGAGCAGTACTTC. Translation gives CASSETRLGEQYF.

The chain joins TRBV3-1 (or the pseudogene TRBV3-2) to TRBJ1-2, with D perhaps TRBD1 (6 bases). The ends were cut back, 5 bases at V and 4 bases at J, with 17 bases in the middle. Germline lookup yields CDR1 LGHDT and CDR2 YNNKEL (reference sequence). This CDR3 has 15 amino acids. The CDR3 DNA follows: TGTGCCAGCAGCTCGCGTGGGGGGGCTGGCTATGGCTACACCTTC. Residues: CASSSRGGAGYGYTF.